The 2 T cell receptor beta chains listed next were all sequenced from one sample in a study of blood T cell repertoires in COVID-19. Method: immunoSEQ multiplex PCR; TCRdb's copy keeps in-frame clones and lacks some. The sample carries roughly 300,000 clones, roughly nine tenths recorded once. The sequenced sample consisted of peripheral blood. These receptors were collected from a man between 18 and 35 years old who had recovered from COVID-19.

The rearrangement uses TRBV4-2 and TRBJ2-5, with 7 bases that match TRBD2. Losses at the gene ends were 2 bases for V and 1 base for J; bases not matched to a gene: 7. Germline lookup yields CDR1 LGHNA and CDR2 YNFKEQ. The CDR3 has 16 amino acids. The CDR3 DNA sequence: TGTGCCAGCAGCCAAATGCGGGACTACCGCCAAGAGACCCAGTACTTC. Its protein is CASSQMRDYRQETQYF.

The chain links TRBV12-3 or TRBV12-4 to TRBJ2-5; a possible D gene is TRBD2 (6 bases). V shed 6 bases and J shed 5 bases, with 10 bases lying between them. This CDR3 region has 12 residues. The CDR3 spells CASRFGGETQYF. The CDR3 DNA reads TGTGCCAGCAGGTTCGGAGGGGAGACCCAGTACTTC.